This TCR beta chain was documented in a study of T-cell memory formation after mild COVID-19. Study results and caveats: That cross-reactive memory joined was suggested by some responding clones appearing in pre-infection memory. Clones contracting across day 15 to 85 had a balanced CD4/CD8 profile; later expanding clones leaned CD4+.

Trimming removed 5 bases from V and 3 bases from J, with 20 bases in between. The CDR3 loop spans 16 amino acids. Germline V gives CDR1 SGHAT, CDR2 FQDESV (reference sequence). TCRdb independently ran MiXCR on the 5' RACE reads; one entry per CDR3 protein. The sample lists fewer than 450,000 distinct CDR3 sequences, roughly 21% occurring once. A note on this clonotype: The antigen is unknown.

The genes are TRBV11-1 and TRBJ2-7; D remains ambiguous. Sequences were obtained from PBMCs or a T cell subset sorted from them (not recorded which). This TCR was recovered from an adult woman who had mild COVID-19 (a few samples of this study predate the infection). Cell type and time point are not known. DNA for the CDR3: TGTGCCAGCAGCCCACAACGGACGTACAGCATCTACGAGCAGTACTTC. This encodes CASSPQRTYSIYEQYF.